These T cell receptor beta chains were read from a single sample in a study of OX40 agonist ivuxolimab in advanced cancers. The data were produced by immunoSEQ multiplex PCR, yet TCRdb's version contains in-frame clones alone and is incomplete. The sample contains about 96,000 clones, roughly 91% of which appear only once. This material consisted of CD4+ or CD8+ T cells sorted from blood, taken in a trial of the OX40 agonist ivuxolimab. The receptors here all came from an adult with an advanced solid tumor such as melanoma, head and neck, liver or kidney cancer. Both conserved end residues are trimmed from each CDR3. D genes are given only for firm matches.

v_gene	j_gene	d_gene	CDR3aa
TRBV19	TRBJ1-5	TRBD1	ASSPTGIQPQH
TRBV6-6	TRBJ2-7	TRBD1	ASGGTGFGSYEQY
TRBV10-3	TRBJ2-3	.	ASRWTATSTDTQY
TRBV10-3	TRBJ2-7	TRBD2	AYQAGGTFSEQY
TRBV7-6	TRBJ2-3	TRBD2	ASSLALLAGTDTQY
TRBV4-3	TRBJ1-4	.	ASSQDPPGGGEKLF
TRBV7-2	TRBJ2-7	.	ASSSSPGSIYEQY
TRBV5-8	TRBJ1-5	TRBD1	ASSSMRDRAVRQPQH
TRBV7-2	TRBJ1-5	.	ASSDSNQPQH
TRBV27	TRBJ1-1	TRBD1	ASRNRGPLGTEAF
TRBV28	TRBJ2-7	.	ASNPPGVAFEEQY
TRBV5-1	TRBJ1-5	.	ASSWGAGQPQH
TRBV5-4	TRBJ2-7	TRBD1	ASSPPGQRIYEQY
TRBV4-1	TRBJ1-3	.	ASSQLLWGGNTIY
TRBV15	TRBJ2-7	.	ATSREGGSYEQY
TRBV30	TRBJ2-3	.	AWRGPAADTQY
TRBV7-8	TRBJ1-1	.	ASSLQERALGTEAF
TRBV7-2	TRBJ2-1	.	ASSQMDLSSYNEQF
TRBV28	TRBJ2-3	.	ASSLGDTQY
TRBV7-9	TRBJ1-1	TRBD1	ASSITPGGHGNTEAF
TRBV5-1	TRBJ2-5	TRBD1	ASSPGTGGRETQY
TRBV10-2	TRBJ1-2	.	ASSVRQSYGYT
TRBV7-9	TRBJ2-2	TRBD1	ASSPDRGRVNGELF
TRBV7-9	TRBJ2-7	.	ASSLTQSYEQY
TRBV7-3	TRBJ2-3	TRBD2	ASSWGLGAGTDTQY
TRBV27	TRBJ2-2	.	ASSLSRAGELF
TRBV25-1	TRBJ2-1	.	ASSERGVYNEQF
TRBV7-8	TRBJ2-1	TRBD2	ASSLVVAGLAGHHEQF
TRBV5-1	TRBJ1-6	TRBD1	ASSFSRDRGTSYNSPLH
TRBV11-2	TRBJ2-5	.	ASSLGGLAQETQY
TRBV19	TRBJ1-1	.	ASSMQYTMNTEAF
TRBV9	TRBJ1-2	.	ASSAHGTRDGYT
TRBV28	TRBJ2-2	.	ASSPYVGANTGELF
TRBV11-2	TRBJ1-1	TRBD1	ASSMGQGDTEAF
TRBV7-7	TRBJ1-1	.	ASSLGPDTEAF
TRBV6-6	TRBJ2-7	.	ASSSRMRSWQY
TRBV25-1	TRBJ1-2	.	ASSESLGGAGYT
TRBV29-1	TRBJ1-1	.	SVEVRQGAPFFMNTEAF
TRBV28	TRBJ1-1	.	ASRGQRTMNTEAF
TRBV7-8	TRBJ2-6	.	ASSLRNSGANVLT
TRBV10-3	TRBJ1-2	.	AIAVTDNYGYT
TRBV4-3	TRBJ2-2	.	ASSQLSLVPGELF
TRBV19	TRBJ2-1	TRBD2	ASSIASGRWDEQF
TRBV18	TRBJ1-2	TRBD1	ASSPVGQRDGYT
TRBV2	TRBJ2-1	.	ASSDDRRYNEQF
TRBV5-1	TRBJ2-7	.	ASSTRGRGDEQY
TRBV18	TRBJ2-2	.	ASSPQRYTGELF
TRBV7-9	TRBJ1-2	.	ASSGSGYGYT
TRBV4-1	TRBJ2-7	TRBD2	ASSQDPPGLARRISYEQY
TRBV7-9	TRBJ1-1	.	ASSLGTGYTEAF
TRBV18	TRBJ2-5	.	ASSPVAAEETQY
TRBV5-5	TRBJ2-3	TRBD2	ASSGIRLATNTDTQY
TRBV11-2	TRBJ1-5	.	ASSFDPFNQPQH